This record concerns one T cell receptor (beta chain) sequence. The source of the sample is a study of blood T cell repertoires in COVID-19. The CDR3 consists of 11 residues. Trimming pared 8 bases from V and 5 bases from J, leaving 13 bases between. CDR1 is DFQATT, CDR2 SNEGSKA, per germline (reference sequence). Assay used: immunoSEQ multiplex PCR; TCRdb lists only in-frame clones, some missing. In the table there are approximately 300,000 clones, around 86% of which are singletons. This TCR was recovered from a woman aged 45-65 years with acute or convalescent COVID-19. This chain uses TRBV20-1 with TRBJ2-7, with D possibly matching TRBD2 (6 bases). The sequencing sample was made of peripheral blood. The CDR3 is CSSPGAHEQYF. The CDR3, as DNA: TGCAGTTCCCCGGGAGCCCACGAGCAGTACTTC.